Shown below are 9 T cell receptor beta chains from a single sample sequenced in a study of T cell changes during pregnancy in multiple sclerosis. Libraries were prepared by immunoSEQ multiplex PCR; TCRdb keeps only in-frame clonotypes and omits some of them. The sample has tens of thousands of clones, about 88% seen once. Sequencing was performed on CD8+ T cells from peripheral blood mononuclear cells, taken before pregnancy. These receptors were obtained from a female donor with multiple sclerosis, enrolled in a pregnancy study.

The CDR3 region is CASSVARQGLSLTNTGELFF. DNA for the CDR3: TGTGCCAGCAGCGTGGCTAGACAGGGCCTAAGTTTGACGAACACCGGGGAGCTGTTTTTT. The gene calls are TRBV9 and TRBJ2-2; 7 bases align to TRBD1. The CDR3 covers 20 residues. The germline gives CDR1 SGDLS, CDR2 YYNGEE. V was clipped by 2 bases and J by 0 bases; unmatched bases: 16.

The chain links TRBV14 to TRBJ2-7, with a weak D call TRBD2 (6 bases). Trimming shortened V by 4 bases and J by 0 bases, and 13 bases separated the two germline ends. This CDR3 spans 15 amino acids. Looked up from germline, CDR1 is SGHDN and CDR2 is FVKESK. The CDR3 here is CASSPGWGVSYEQYF. The CDR3 DNA is TGTGCCAGCAGCCCGGGGTGGGGGGTCTCCTACGAGCAGTACTTC.

This chain joins TRBV9 and TRBJ2-5; tentative D call: TRBD1 (5 bases). Germline V gives CDR1 SGDLS, CDR2 YYNGEE. The CDR3 totals 15 residues. Between the trimmed V and J ends, which lost 4 bases and 2 bases, there was a span of 15 bases. The CDR3 here is CASSLDPRVQETQYF. DNA for the CDR3: TGTGCCAGCAGCCTTGACCCCAGGGTTCAAGAGACCCAGTACTTC.

The gene calls are TRBV7-6 and TRBJ2-2; unclear D gene. Trimming left V 5 bases short and J 4 bases short, with 8 bases between. Per the germline V gene, CDR1 is SGHVS and CDR2 is FNYEAQ. The CDR3 runs 13 residues. The CDR3 sequence: CASSPPGTGELFF. CDR3 DNA sequence: TGTGCCAGCAGCCCCCCGGGCACCGGGGAGCTGTTTTTT.

This chain uses TRBV27 with TRBJ2-7, with D possibly matching TRBD2 (6 bases). The V gene lost 3 bases and the J gene lost 6 bases, with 12 bases spanning the gap. The V gene's germline CDR1 is MNHEY and CDR2 SMNVEV (reference sequence). The CDR3 extends over 13 amino acids. In DNA form, the CDR3 reads TGTGCCAGCAGTTTGGGGGGATCCGGCGAGCAGTACTTC. This codes for CASSLGGSGEQYF.

CDR3 in amino acids: CASSIRQVPYEQYF. CDR3 DNA: TGTGCCAGCAGCATACGACAGGTCCCTTACGAGCAGTACTTC. The chain recombines TRBV7-8 with TRBJ2-7; weak D call: TRBD1 (6 bases). Germline CDR1 and CDR2: SGHVS and FQNEAQ. V was trimmed by 5 bases and J by 4 bases, leaving 15 bases between them. This CDR3 has 14 amino acids.

V usage is TRBV5-6 and J usage is TRBJ2-4; TRBD1 aligns across 11 bases. The germline V gene encodes CDR1 SGHDT and CDR2 YYEEEE. Unmatched junction bases numbered 5, after V lost 5 bases and J lost 1 base. This CDR3 has 16 amino acids. Here the CDR3 DNA reads TGTGCCAGCAGATCGGACAGGGGGCTGGCCAAAAACATTCAGTACTTC. Translated: CASRSDRGLAKNIQYF.

This clone showed up just a few times. In DNA form, the CDR3 reads TGCGCCAGCAGCCTCCTCTACAGGGTCCACGAGCAGTACTTC. This gives the protein CASSLLYRVHEQYF. The chain is built from TRBV4-1 and TRBJ2-7; a weak D match, TRBD1 (6 bases). Germline lookup yields CDR1 MGHRA and CDR2 YSYEKL. V lost 4 bases to trimming and J lost 5 bases, with 15 bases between them. The CDR3 loop spans 14 amino acids.

This clone was observed a few times. The chain carries TRBV7-9 and TRBJ1-5; D not resolved. Per the germline V gene, CDR1 is SEHNR and CDR2 is FQNEAQ (reference sequence). This CDR3 region has 14 residues. Trimming stripped 3 bases from V and 1 base from J, with 7 bases between. The CDR3 loop reads CASSFSGSNQPQHF. The CDR3 DNA is TGTGCCAGCAGCTTTTCGGGGAGCAATCAGCCCCAGCATTTT.